This TCR beta chain was observed in a study of blood T cell repertoires in COVID-19 (dated by TCRdb to the early 2020s). General notes on the study: Samples covering the acute and convalescent phases of COVID-19 were provided by collaborators in the United States, Italy and Spain. HLA class I and class II types, where available, came from metadata supplied by the sample provider rather than from assay-based typing. Nearly every sample came with metadata listing a de-identified subject ID, COVID-19 status, age in years and sex. The prospective study material was composed of cDNA or gDNA derived from T cells, B-cell-depleted T cells, or PBMCs. Deeply sampled blood TCRbeta repertoires from subjects exposed to, actively infected with, or recovered from COVID-19 were included in the dataset. The samples were drawn from two sources: the first 160 participants of the ongoing ImmuneRACE study, and 1,200 or so subjects contributed by 6 global collaborators. A freely available public database, intended as a resource for researchers studying the immune response to SARS-CoV-2, is where the repertoires were released. The investigation overall reported the following: The quantity of clinical and demographic metadata differed by source and by participant and was supplied without curation.

At one collaborating source in Seattle, patients were enrolled during active infection and were followed longitudinally through the course of disease. Whole blood was collected in K2EDTA tubes by collaborating institutions according to the institutions' own protocols. For TCRbeta analysis, collaborators shipped samples in one of three forms: frozen whole blood, isolated PBMCs, or DNA extracted from either of those sample types. TCRbeta CDR3 regions were amplified from genomic DNA by means of the immunoSEQ Assay, a bias-controlled multiplex PCR. On the authors' methods: Nucleated cell counts per sample were estimated from amplification of reference gene primers within the assay. To quantify the absolute abundance of each unique TCRbeta CDR3 rearrangement, sequence reads were collapsed and filtered. Productive Simpson clonality was computed per sample as the square root of Simpson's diversity index over productive rearrangements. TCRdb provides this immuneACCESS table in a form limited to in-frame rearrangements. Some clones are lacking; in checked studies, under half of them reflect an unresolved V gene, and why the rest are absent is not known. Clone size and V and J calls were adopted from that table, with D and trimming inferred from the DNA. The sample table lists about 270,000 clones, 91% of them with a count of one. The biggest ten clones account for about 2.5% of the sample.

As for this clone: Its target antigen remains unknown. Base qualities are missing; no much larger clone stands one base away.

V lost 4 bases and J lost 2 bases; the stretch between them is 8 bases long. The CDR3, cysteine through phenylalanine, is 13 amino acids long. Of the read, only the CDR3 DNA is kept; its 39 bases are in frame from base 1. The germline V gene gives CDR1 as KGHSY and CDR2 as FQNENV. What was sequenced was peripheral blood. Recombination connected TRBV16 to TRBJ2-5; 5 matching bases give a weak D call of TRBD2. The source is a person aged 18 to 30 with COVID-19, enrolled during active disease. The CDR3 region has the sequence CASSRGLQETQYF. The nucleotide sequence reads as follows: TGTGCCAGCAGCCGAGGACTGCAAGAGACCCAGTACTTC.